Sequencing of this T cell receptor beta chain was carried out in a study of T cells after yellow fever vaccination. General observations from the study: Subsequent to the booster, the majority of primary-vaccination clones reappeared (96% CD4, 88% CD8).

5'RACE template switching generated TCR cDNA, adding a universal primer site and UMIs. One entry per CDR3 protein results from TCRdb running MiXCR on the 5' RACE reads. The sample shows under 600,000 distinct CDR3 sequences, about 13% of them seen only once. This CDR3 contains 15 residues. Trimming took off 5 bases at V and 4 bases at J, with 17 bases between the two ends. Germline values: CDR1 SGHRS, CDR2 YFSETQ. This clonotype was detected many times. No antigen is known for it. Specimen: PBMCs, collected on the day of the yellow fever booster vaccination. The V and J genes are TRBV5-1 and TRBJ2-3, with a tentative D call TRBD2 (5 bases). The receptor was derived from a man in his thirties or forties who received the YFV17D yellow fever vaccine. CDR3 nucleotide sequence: TGCGCCAGCAGGGAGGACTTTGGACGGGCAGATACGCAGTATTTT. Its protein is CASREDFGRADTQYF.